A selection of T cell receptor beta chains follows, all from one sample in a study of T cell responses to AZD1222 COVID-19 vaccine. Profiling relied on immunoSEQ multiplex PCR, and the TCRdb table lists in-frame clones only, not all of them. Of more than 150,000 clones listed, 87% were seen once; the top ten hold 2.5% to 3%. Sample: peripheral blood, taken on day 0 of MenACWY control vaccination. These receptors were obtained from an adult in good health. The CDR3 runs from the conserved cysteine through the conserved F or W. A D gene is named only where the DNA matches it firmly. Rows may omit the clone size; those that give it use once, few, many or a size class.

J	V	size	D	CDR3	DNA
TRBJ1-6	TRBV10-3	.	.	CAISEGTVYNSPLHF	TGTGCCATCAGTGAGGGGACCGTCTATAATTCACCCCTCCACTTT
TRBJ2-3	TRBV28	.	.	CASSLSRGAGDTQYF	TGTGCCAGCAGCCTATCCAGGGGGGCGGGAGATACGCAGTATTTT
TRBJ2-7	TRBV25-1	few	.	CASSPRGTYEQYF	TGTGCCAGCAGCCCACGGGGAACCTACGAGCAGTACTTC
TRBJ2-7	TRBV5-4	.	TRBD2	CASSLAGTSPSYEQYF	TGTGCCAGCAGCTTGGCCGGGACTAGCCCCTCCTACGAGCAGTACTTC
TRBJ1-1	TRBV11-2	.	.	CASSKTGTEAFF	TGTGCCAGCAGCAAAACGGGGACAGAAGCTTTCTTT
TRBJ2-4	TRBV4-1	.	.	CASSQDIGFKNIQYF	TGCGCCAGCAGCCAAGATATCGGCTTCAAAAACATTCAGTACTTC
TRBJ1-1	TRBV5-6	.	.	CASSLGDGNTEAFF	TGTGCCAGCAGCTTGGGGGACGGGAACACTGAAGCTTTCTTT
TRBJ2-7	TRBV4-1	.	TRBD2	CASSQDRGGAHYEQYF	TGCGCCAGCAGCCAAGATCGCGGGGGGGCCCACTACGAGCAGTACTTC
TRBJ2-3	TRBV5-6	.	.	CASSPSGVGDTQYF	TGTGCCAGCAGCCCCTCGGGAGTAGGAGATACGCAGTATTTT
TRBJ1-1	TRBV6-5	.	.	CASSYSENTEAFF	TGTGCCAGCAGTTACTCTGAGAACACTGAAGCTTTCTTT
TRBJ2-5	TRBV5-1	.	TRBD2	CASSWTSGQETQYF	TGCGCCAGCAGCTGGACTAGCGGACAAGAGACCCAGTACTTC
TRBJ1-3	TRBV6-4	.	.	CASSDREGIRTGNTIYF	TGTGCCAGCAGTGACCGGGAGGGGATAAGGACTGGAAACACCATATATTTT
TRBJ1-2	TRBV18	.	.	CASSSGDGAGYTF	TGTGCCAGCTCATCCGGGGACGGCGCTGGCTACACCTTC
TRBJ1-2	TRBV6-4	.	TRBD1	CASSDSEGARGYTF	TGTGCCAGCAGTGACTCGGAGGGGGCGAGGGGCTACACCTTC
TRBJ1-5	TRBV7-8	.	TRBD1	CATGQGGPYSNQPQHF	TGTGCCACCGGACAGGGGGGGCCTTATAGCAATCAGCCCCAGCATTTT
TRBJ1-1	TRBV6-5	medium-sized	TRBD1	CASTEGTGETEAFF	TGTGCCAGCACCGAAGGGACAGGGGAGACTGAAGCTTTCTTT
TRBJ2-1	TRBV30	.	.	CAWILFGGDEQFF	TGTGCCTGGATTCTCTTTGGGGGCGATGAGCAGTTCTTC
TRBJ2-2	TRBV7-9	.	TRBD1	CASRLRTGNTGELFF	TGTGCCAGCAGACTCAGGACAGGGAACACCGGGGAGCTGTTTTTT
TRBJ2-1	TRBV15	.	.	CATRGPGPVDEQFF	TGTGCCACCAGAGGGCCGGGGCCTGTCGATGAGCAGTTCTTC
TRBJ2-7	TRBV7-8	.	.	CASSLEISYEQYF	TGTGCCAGCAGCTTAGAAATCTCCTACGAGCAGTACTTC
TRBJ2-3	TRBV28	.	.	CASSRDGTASSDTQYF	TGTGCCAGCAGCCGTGACGGGACTGCAAGTTCAGATACGCAGTATTTT
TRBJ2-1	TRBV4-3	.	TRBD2	CASSSGGATRREQFF	TGCGCCAGCAGTAGCGGGGGGGCCACTAGGAGAGAGCAGTTCTTC
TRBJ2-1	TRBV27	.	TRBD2	CASSSVGGNNEQFF	TGTGCCAGCAGTTCTGTCGGGGGGAACAATGAGCAGTTCTTC
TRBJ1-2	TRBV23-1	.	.	CASSQSKQNRDGYTF	TGCGCCAGCAGTCAATCGAAGCAGAACCGGGATGGCTACACCTTC
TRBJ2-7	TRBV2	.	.	CASSEEAGALGVDEQYF	TGTGCCAGCAGTGAAGAGGCGGGGGCTCTGGGGGTGGACGAGCAGTACTTC
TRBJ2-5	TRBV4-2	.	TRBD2	CASSQDQAGGGETQYF	TGTGCCAGCAGCCAAGATCAAGCGGGGGGCGGTGAGACCCAGTACTTC
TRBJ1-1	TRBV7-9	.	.	CASSLGGRGATEAFF	TGTGCCAGCAGCTTAGGGGGCAGGGGCGCCACTGAAGCTTTCTTT
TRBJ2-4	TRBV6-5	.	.	CASSGRGYKNIQYF	TGTGCCAGCTCTGGTCGGGGTTACAAAAACATTCAGTACTTC
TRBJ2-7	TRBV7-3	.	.	CASSLTGTEPSHEQYF	TGTGCCAGCAGCTTAACCGGGACCGAGCCCTCCCACGAGCAGTACTTC
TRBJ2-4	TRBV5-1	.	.	CASSGGTLAKNIQYF	TGCGCCAGCAGCGGGGGGACGTTAGCCAAAAACATTCAGTACTTC
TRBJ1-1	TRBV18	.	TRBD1	CASSPDRTTEAFF	TGTGCCAGCTCACCGGACAGGACTACTGAAGCTTTCTTT
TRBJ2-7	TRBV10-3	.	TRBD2	CAISPEAGGPYEQYF	TGTGCCATCAGCCCTGAGGCGGGGGGTCCCTACGAGCAGTACTTC
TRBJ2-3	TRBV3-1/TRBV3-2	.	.	CASSIGFPQDTQYF	TGTGCCAGCAGCATCGGTTTTCCGCAAGATACGCAGTATTTT
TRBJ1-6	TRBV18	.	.	CASSPMDSPLHF	TGTGCCAGCTCACCAATGGATTCACCCCTCCACTTT
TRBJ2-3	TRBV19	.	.	CASSPRSVSVGTDTQYF	TGTGCCAGTAGTCCAAGGAGTGTTTCGGTCGGGACAGATACGCAGTATTTT
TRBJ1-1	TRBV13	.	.	CASSLPLGTEAFF	TGTGCCAGCAGCCTCCCCCTGGGCACTGAAGCTTTCTTT
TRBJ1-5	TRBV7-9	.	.	CASRLSNQPQHF	TGTGCCAGCAGGCTTTCCAATCAGCCCCAGCATTTT
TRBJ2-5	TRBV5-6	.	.	CASRQAGGAETQYF	TGTGCCAGCAGGCAAGCGGGTGGGGCAGAGACCCAGTACTTC
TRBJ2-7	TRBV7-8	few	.	CASSPSRRTEWVDEQYF	TGTGCCAGCAGCCCTAGCCGCCGGACTGAATGGGTAGACGAGCAGTACTTC
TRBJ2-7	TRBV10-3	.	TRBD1	CAISIAGTGSYEQYF	TGTGCCATCAGTATAGCCGGGACAGGCTCCTACGAGCAGTACTTC
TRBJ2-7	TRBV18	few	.	CASSPLRTDSYEQYF	TGTGCCAGCTCACCTTTGCGGACAGACTCCTACGAGCAGTACTTC
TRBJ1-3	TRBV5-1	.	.	CASSFTGTSGNTIYF	TGCGCCAGCAGCTTTACGGGCACCTCTGGAAACACCATATATTTT
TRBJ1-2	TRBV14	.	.	CASSQGQGYGYTF	TGTGCCAGCAGCCAAGGTCAGGGATATGGCTACACCTTC
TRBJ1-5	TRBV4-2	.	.	CASSQDQNLGPQHF	TGTGCCAGCAGCCAAGACCAGAACCTAGGGCCCCAGCATTTT
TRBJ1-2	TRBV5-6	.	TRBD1	CASSLDRGTNYGYTF	TGTGCCAGCAGCTTGGACAGGGGAACTAACTATGGCTACACCTTC
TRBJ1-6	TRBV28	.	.	CASSSSGVGSPLHF	.
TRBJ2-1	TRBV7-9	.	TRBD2	CASSSPAGREYNEQFF	TGTGCCAGCAGCTCCCCGGCGGGGCGGGAGTACAATGAGCAGTTCTTC
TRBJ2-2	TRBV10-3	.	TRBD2	CAISESTSGKNTGELFF	TGTGCCATCAGTGAGTCGACTAGCGGGAAGAACACCGGGGAGCTGTTTTTT
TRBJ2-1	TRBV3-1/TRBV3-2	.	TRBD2	CASSSPGTRGGYNEQFF	TGTGCCAGCAGCAGTCCCGGGACTAGGGGGGGTTACAATGAGCAGTTCTTC
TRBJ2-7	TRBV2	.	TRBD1	CASRSGTGADEQYF	TGTGCCAGCAGGTCCGGGACAGGGGCGGACGAGCAGTACTTC
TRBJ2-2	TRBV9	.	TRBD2	CASSVDSGSGFGGELFF	TGTGCCAGCAGCGTAGATAGCGGGAGCGGTTTTGGCGGGGAGCTGTTTTTT
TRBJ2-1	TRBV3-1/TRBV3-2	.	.	CASSQREYNEQFF	TGTGCCAGCAGCCAACGGGAATACAATGAGCAGTTCTTC